The 2 T cell receptor beta chains below were found in one sample sequenced in a study of shared clonotypes between healthy human individuals (TCRdb year 2020). Library construction relied on the immunoSEQ multiplex PCR assay. TCRdb carries this immuneACCESS record with in-frame sequences only. Its versions omit some clonotypes, under half of them owing to an unresolved V gene in the studies checked, with the rest unexplained. In all, the sample holds around 200,000 clones, and approximately 61% of those were seen once. More than 9% of the sample lies in the top ten. Sample: memory CD4+ T cells sorted from blood. The cell subset or site label, as the study defines it: CD45RA-negative fraction. All receptors come from a man aged 25-45 years in good health.

In this sample, this clone turned up many times. The same CDR3 also results from other DNA sequences found in this sample. V is TRBV28 and J is TRBJ2-7, with TRBD1 identical over 8 bases. J gave up 2 bases and V 4 bases, and 7 bases lay outside the gene matches. The CDR3 length is 15 residues. Germline-derived CDR1 and CDR2 are MDHEN and SYDVKM. The CDR3, as DNA: TGTGCCAGCAGTTCACCCGGGACAGGTACCTACGAGCAGTACTTC. It is translated as CASSSPGTGTYEQYF.

The chain couples TRBV7-9 to TRBJ2-5; 10 bases are a match to TRBD2. J was trimmed by 5 bases and V by 1 base; bases with no gene match: 16. The CDR3 extends over 19 amino acids. Germline V lookup: CDR1 SEHNR, CDR2 FQNEAQ (reference sequence). The CDR3 protein is CASSLVLDALAGVRETQYF. The CDR3 DNA reads TGTGCCAGCAGCTTAGTTCTAGACGCCCTAGCGGGAGTCAGGGAGACCCAGTACTTC.